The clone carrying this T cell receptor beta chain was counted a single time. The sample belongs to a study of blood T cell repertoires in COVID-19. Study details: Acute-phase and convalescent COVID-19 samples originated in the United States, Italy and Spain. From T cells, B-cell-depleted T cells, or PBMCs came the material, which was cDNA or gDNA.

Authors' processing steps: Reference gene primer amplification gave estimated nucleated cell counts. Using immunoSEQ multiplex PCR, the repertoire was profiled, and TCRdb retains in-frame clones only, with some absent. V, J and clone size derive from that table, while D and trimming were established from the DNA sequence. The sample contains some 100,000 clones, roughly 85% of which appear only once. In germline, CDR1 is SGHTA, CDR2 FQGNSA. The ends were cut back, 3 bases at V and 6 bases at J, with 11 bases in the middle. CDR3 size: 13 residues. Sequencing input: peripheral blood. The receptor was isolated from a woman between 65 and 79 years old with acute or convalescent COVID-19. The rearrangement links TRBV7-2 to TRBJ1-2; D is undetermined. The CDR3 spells CASSLGRYNGYTF. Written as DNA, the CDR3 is TGTGCCAGCAGCTTGGGCAGGTATAATGGCTACACCTTC. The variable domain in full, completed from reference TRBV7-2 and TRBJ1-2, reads GAGVSQSPSNKVTEKGKDVELRCDPISGHTALYWYRQSLGQGLEFLIYFQGNSAPDKSGLPSDRFSAERTGGSVSTLTIQRTQQEDSAVYLCASSLGRYNGYTFGSGTRLTVV.